The clone carrying this TCR beta chain occurred once. Antigen unknown. This sample was included in a study of T cell responses to AZD1222 COVID-19 vaccine. Regarding the study as a whole: Spike-spanning, vaccine-associated CD4 TCRs were dominant at 160-218 and 743-854.

Sequenced by immunoSEQ multiplex PCR; TCRdb stores in-frame clones only, minus some. Counted here are approximately 100,000 clones, 90% to 95% occurring once; the ten biggest clones make up 4% to 5.5%. The sample was peripheral blood, taken on day 0 of AZD1222 vaccination. The sequence came from an adult in good health.

The CDR3 loop reads CASSRTSGHYNEQFF. The CDR3, as DNA: TGTGCCAGCAGCCGGACTAGCGGGCACTACAATGAGCAGTTCTTC. This chain joins TRBV7-2 and TRBJ2-1, with TRBD2 matching 11 bases. The V and J ends lost 5 bases and 3 bases, in that order; junction bases with no gene match: 3. In germline, CDR1 is SGHTA, CDR2 FQGNSA. This CDR3 spans 15 amino acids.